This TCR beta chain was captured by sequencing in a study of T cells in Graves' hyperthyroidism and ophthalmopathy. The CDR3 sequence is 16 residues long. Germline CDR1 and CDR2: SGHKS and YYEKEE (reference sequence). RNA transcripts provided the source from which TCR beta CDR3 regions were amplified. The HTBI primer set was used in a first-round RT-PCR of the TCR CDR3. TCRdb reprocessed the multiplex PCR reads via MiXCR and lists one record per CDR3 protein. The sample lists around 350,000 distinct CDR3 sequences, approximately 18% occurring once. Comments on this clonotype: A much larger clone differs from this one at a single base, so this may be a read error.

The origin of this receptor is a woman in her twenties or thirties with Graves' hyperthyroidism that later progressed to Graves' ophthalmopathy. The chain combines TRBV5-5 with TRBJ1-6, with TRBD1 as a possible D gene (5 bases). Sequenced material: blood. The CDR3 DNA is TGTGCCAACAGCGTGACAGTCGCCCTCTATAATTCACCCCTCCACTTT. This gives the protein CANSVTVALYNSPLHF.